A single sample gave rise to the 22 T cell receptor beta chains below, sequenced in a study of T cells in Graves' hyperthyroidism and ophthalmopathy. The source material, RNA transcripts, was used to amplify TCR beta CDR3 regions. HTBI primers drove first-round RT-PCR of the TCR CDR3. TCRdb recomputed calls from the multiplex PCR reads with MiXCR, one row per CDR3 protein. The data contain around 520,000 distinct CDR3 sequences, approximately 15% of them singletons. Sequenced: blood. All receptors come from a woman aged 18-29 years with Graves' hyperthyroidism.

The sample holds a few counts of this clonotype. This rearrangement joins TRBV19 to TRBJ2-2; 7 bases line up with TRBD2. From germline, CDR1 is LNHDA and CDR2 SQIVND (reference sequence). V trimming: 6 bases; J trimming: 1 base; junction bases outside the gene matches: 8. This CDR3 comprises 16 residues. CDR3 in DNA: TGTGCCAGTAGGCCCCTCCAGCGGGAGAACACCGGGGAGCTGTTTTTT. Protein product: CASRPLQRENTGELFF.

V and J are TRBV24-1 and TRBJ1-2; the match to TRBD1 covers 11 bases. The germline V gene encodes CDR1 KGHDR and CDR2 SFDVKD. This CDR3 spans 18 amino acids. Losses at the gene ends were 3 bases for V and 5 bases for J; bases not matched to a gene: 13. CDR3 region: CATSDNKFGQGARYGYTF. CDR3 nucleotides: TGTGCCACCAGTGATAATAAATTCGGACAGGGGGCCCGATATGGCTACACCTTC.

In this sample, this clonotype turned up many times. The V gene is TRBV5-1, the J gene TRBJ2-4; tentative D call: TRBD2 (6 bases). The CDR3 contains 14 residues. Germline lookup yields CDR1 SGHRS and CDR2 YFSETQ. V dropped 4 bases and J dropped 0 bases, with 8 bases sitting between them. The CDR3 region is CASSTGGAKNIQYF. CDR3 nucleotides: TGCGCCAGCAGCACCGGGGGAGCCAAAAACATTCAGTACTTC.

This clonotype was picked up many times. This chain joins TRBV18 and TRBJ2-3; 11 bases line up with TRBD2. The germline CDR1 and CDR2 sequences are KGHSH and LQKENI. After removal of 2 bases from V and 2 bases from J, the junction contained 3 bases not matched to a gene. This CDR3 is 16 amino acids long. This chain's CDR3 is CASSPGLAGFTDTQYF. CDR3 bases: TGTGCCAGCTCACCAGGACTAGCGGGCTTCACAGATACGCAGTATTTT.

Ten or more counts support this clonotype. V is TRBV10-3 and J is TRBJ2-1; D gene uncertain. Per germline, CDR1 ENHRY and CDR2 SYGVKD. CDR3 length: 11 residues. V was shortened by 2 bases and J by 8 bases, with 4 bases between the two germline ends. The CDR3 region has the DNA TGTGCCATCAGTGAGATCCATGAGCAGTTCTTC. Protein product: CAISEIHEQFF.

This clonotype showed up many times. The rearrangement links TRBV18 to TRBJ1-1; 7 bases line up with TRBD1. Trimming took 4 bases from V and 2 from J; bases not matched to a gene: 10. The CDR3 covers 16 residues. Germline V lookup: CDR1 KGHSH, CDR2 LQKENI. The CDR3 DNA is TGTGCCAGCTCACGCAACAATGACAGGGCTAACACTGAAGCTTTCTTT. Protein product: CASSRNNDRANTEAFF.

This clonotype was observed many times. This chain links TRBV29-1 with TRBJ1-1; D remains unclear. This CDR3 contains 12 residues. The V end lost 7 bases, the J end lost 0 bases, and 9 bases lay between the germline ends. The germline CDR1 and CDR2 sequences are SQVTM and ANQGSEA. The chain's CDR3 is CSGLNMNTEAFF. The DNA for the CDR3 is TGCAGCGGGCTAAACATGAACACTGAAGCTTTCTTT.

The table lists this clonotype with a few counts. The rearrangement uses TRBV6-6 and TRBJ1-2; 7 bases agree with TRBD1. In germline, CDR1 is MNHNY, CDR2 SVGAGI (reference sequence). With 2 bases clipped from V and 7 bases from J, the junction kept 7 bases outside the gene matches. There are 14 residues in the CDR3. The CDR3 sequence: CASSYGTESGGYTF. DNA of the CDR3: TGTGCCAGCAGTTACGGGACAGAATCAGGTGGCTACACCTTC.

The chain uses TRBV6-5 and TRBJ2-1; D call uncertain. The CDR3 is 11 residues long. Germline V gene data show CDR1 as MNHEY and CDR2 as SVGAGI. V was clipped by 5 bases and J by 9 bases, with 8 bases between them. In nucleotides, the CDR3 is TGTGCCAGCAGTGAGTATTTTGAGCAGTTCTTC. Translating it yields CASSEYFEQFF.

The V call is TRBV20-1, the J call TRBJ2-6; TRBD1 matches 9 bases. V was pared by 6 bases and J by 3 bases, with 3 bases of the junction left unmatched. The CDR3 is made up of 14 amino acids. Germline assignment: CDR1 DFQATT and CDR2 SNEGSKA (reference sequence). The CDR3 is CSARTGVGANVLTF. The CDR3 coding sequence is TGCAGTGCAAGGACAGGGGTTGGGGCCAACGTCCTGACTTTC.

Many counts were recorded for this clonotype. The rearrangement links TRBV30 to TRBJ2-7; 10 bases are shared with TRBD1. The trim removed 1 base at V and 3 bases at J, leaving 6 bases unmatched. Germline V gene lookup returns CDR1 GTSNPN and CDR2 SVGIG (reference sequence). The CDR3 runs 15 residues. CDR3 in DNA: TGTGCCTGGAGTGGGTGGGACAGGGGTCACTACGAGCAGTACTTC. It is translated as CAWSGWDRGHYEQYF.

Ten or more counts support this clonotype. The chain has TRBV12-3 or TRBV12-4 and TRBJ1-4; D gene ambiguous. This CDR3 is built from 13 residues. V lost 3 bases and J lost 7, with 9 bases in between. The CDR3 is CASSFRQTEKLFF. The CDR3 nucleotides are TGTGCCAGCAGTTTCAGGCAAACTGAAAAACTGTTTTTT.

CDR3 coding DNA: TGTGCCAGCAGTTCTGGGGAGGAGGGCTATGGCTACACCTTC. Translated: CASSSGEEGYGYTF. This chain links TRBV12-3 or TRBV12-4 with TRBJ1-2; D gene unclear. Trimming left V 4 bases short and J 4 bases short, with 13 bases between. The CDR3 is 14 residues long.

The rearrangement uses TRBV7-2 and TRBJ2-1; D is unresolved. V gave up 5 bases and J gave up 5 bases, with 10 bases separating them. Looked up from germline, CDR1 is SGHTA and CDR2 is FQGNSA. The CDR3 has 13 residues. Here the CDR3 reads CASSNAFNNEQFF. CDR3 DNA sequence: TGTGCCAGCAGCAACGCTTTTAACAATGAGCAGTTCTTC.

This clonotype has a handful of counts. The chain links TRBV3-1 to TRBJ1-1, with a weak D call TRBD1 (5 bases). Between the trimmed V and J ends, which lost 0 bases and 4 bases, there was a span of 12 bases. Germline lookup yields CDR1 LGHDT and CDR2 YNNKEL (reference sequence). This CDR3 spans 15 amino acids. CDR3 in DNA: TGTGCCAGCAGCCAAGAGGTACAGGCGGCCACTGAAGCTTTCTTT. Translation gives CASSQEVQAATEAFF.

There are many counts of this clonotype. V and J are TRBV12-3 or TRBV12-4 and TRBJ2-1, with D uncertain. The CDR3 loop spans 14 amino acids. V shed 3 bases and J shed 2 bases, with 8 bases lying between them. The CDR3 region is CASSFTSAYNEQFF. Written as DNA, the CDR3 is TGTGCCAGCAGTTTTACATCTGCCTACAATGAGCAGTTCTTC.

This chain joins TRBV30 and TRBJ2-7; no clear D. The V end lost 3 bases, the J end lost 2 bases, and 20 bases lay between the germline ends. The germline V gene encodes CDR1 GTSNPN and CDR2 SVGIG (reference sequence). CDR3 length equals 16 residues. Written as DNA, the CDR3 is TGTGCCTGGAGGACCCCCTTAGTGGCGGCTGCCTACGAGCAGTACTTC. This gives the protein CAWRTPLVAAAYEQYF.

CDR3 region: CASSQEGGLGLNTEAFF. As DNA, the CDR3 is TGCGCCAGCAGCCAAGAAGGGGGTTTAGGGTTGAACACTGAAGCTTTCTTT. This chain uses TRBV4-1 with TRBJ1-1; D might be TRBD1 (6 bases). The CDR3 consists of 17 residues. Germline CDR1 is MGHRA and CDR2 is YSYEKL. V lost 0 bases and J lost 0, with 14 bases in between.

This clonotype was seen repeatedly, ten times or more. V is TRBV20-1 and J is TRBJ2-7; 10 nucleotides match TRBD1. The CDR3 has 14 amino acids. The V gene end was trimmed by 3 bases and the J gene end by 5 bases; junction bases not matched to a gene: 7. The V gene's germline CDR1 is DFQATT and CDR2 SNEGSKA (reference sequence). CDR3 loop: CSASSGTGVHEQYF. The CDR3 bases are TGCAGTGCTAGCTCGGGGACAGGGGTGCACGAGCAGTACTTC.

CDR3 in amino acids: CASSANPLGFGTEAFF. The CDR3 DNA reads TGTGCCAGCTCAGCAAACCCCCTAGGGTTCGGCACTGAAGCTTTCTTT. The chain has TRBV18 and TRBJ1-1; D gene uncertain. V dropped 5 bases and J dropped 4 bases, with 20 bases sitting between them. The CDR3 sequence is 16 residues long. Germline V gene sequence: CDR1 KGHSH, CDR2 LQKENI.

This clonotype was recorded at least ten times. The CDR3 bases are TGTGCCAGCAGTGTCTCCAATTCACCCCTCCACTTT. Amino acids: CASSVSNSPLHF. The gene calls are TRBV12-3 or TRBV12-4 and TRBJ1-6; D gene unclear. This CDR3 region has 12 residues. The V end lost 5 bases, the J end lost 7 bases, and 6 bases lay between the germline ends.

This clonotype occurred once. This chain links TRBV11-2 with TRBJ2-6; D remains ambiguous. Germline assignment: CDR1 SGHAT and CDR2 FQNNGV. Trimming pared 5 bases from V and 1 base from J, leaving 15 bases between. The CDR3 has 17 residues. This CDR3 is CASSQGLRASGANVLTF. CDR3 coding DNA: TGTGCCAGCAGCCAAGGTCTCCGGGCTTCTGGGGCCAACGTCCTGACTTTC.